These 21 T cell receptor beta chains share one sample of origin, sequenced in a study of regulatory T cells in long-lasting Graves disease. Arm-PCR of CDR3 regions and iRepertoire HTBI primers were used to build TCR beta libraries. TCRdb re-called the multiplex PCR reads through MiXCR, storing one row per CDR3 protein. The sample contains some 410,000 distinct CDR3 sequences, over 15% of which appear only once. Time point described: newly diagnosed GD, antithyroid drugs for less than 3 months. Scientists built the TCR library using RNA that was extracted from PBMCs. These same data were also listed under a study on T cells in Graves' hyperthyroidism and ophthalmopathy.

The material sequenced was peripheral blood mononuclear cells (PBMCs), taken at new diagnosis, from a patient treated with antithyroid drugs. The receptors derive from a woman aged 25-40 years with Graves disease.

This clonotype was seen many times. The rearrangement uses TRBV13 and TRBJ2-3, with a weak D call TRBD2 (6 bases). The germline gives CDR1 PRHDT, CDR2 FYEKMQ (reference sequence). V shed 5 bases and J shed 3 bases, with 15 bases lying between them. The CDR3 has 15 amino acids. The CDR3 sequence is CASSGSGRGTDTQYF. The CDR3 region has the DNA TGTGCCAGCAGCGGATCCGGGAGAGGGACAGATACGCAGTATTTT. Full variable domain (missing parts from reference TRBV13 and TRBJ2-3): AAGVIQSPRHLIKEKRETATLKCYPIPRHDTVYWYQQGPGQDPQFLISFYEKMQSDKGSIPDRFSAQQFSDYHSELNMSSLELGDSALYFCASSGSGRGTDTQYFGPGTRLTVL.

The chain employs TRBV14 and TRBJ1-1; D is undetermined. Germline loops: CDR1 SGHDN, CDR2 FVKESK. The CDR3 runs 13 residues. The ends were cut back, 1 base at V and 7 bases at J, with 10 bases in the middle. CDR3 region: CASSQVVGIEAFF. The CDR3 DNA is TGTGCCAGCAGCCAAGTGGTAGGGATTGAAGCTTTCTTT.

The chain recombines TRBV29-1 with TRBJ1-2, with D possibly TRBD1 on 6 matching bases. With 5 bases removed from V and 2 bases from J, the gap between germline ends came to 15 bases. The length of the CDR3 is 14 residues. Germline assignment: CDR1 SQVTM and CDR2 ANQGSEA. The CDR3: CSVSGTPKNYGYTF. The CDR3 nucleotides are TGCAGCGTTTCAGGGACACCGAAAAACTATGGCTACACCTTC.

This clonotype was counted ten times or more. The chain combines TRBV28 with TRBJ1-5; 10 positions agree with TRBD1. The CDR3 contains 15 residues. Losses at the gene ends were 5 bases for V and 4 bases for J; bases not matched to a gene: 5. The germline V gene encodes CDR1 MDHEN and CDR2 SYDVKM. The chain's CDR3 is CASSPTGQGNQPQHF. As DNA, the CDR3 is TGTGCCAGCAGTCCGACGGGACAGGGGAATCAGCCCCAGCATTTT.

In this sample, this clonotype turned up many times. CDR3 in DNA: TGTGCCAGCAGTTACAGAGGGGTGGATACGCAGTATTTT. This translates into CASSYRGVDTQYF. This rearrangement joins TRBV6-2 or TRBV6-3 to TRBJ2-3; perhaps D is TRBD1 or TRBD2 (5 bases each). The germline gives CDR1 MNHEY, CDR2 SVGEGT. The CDR3 runs to 13 residues. V lost 2 bases and J 6 bases, leaving 9 bases between the germline ends.

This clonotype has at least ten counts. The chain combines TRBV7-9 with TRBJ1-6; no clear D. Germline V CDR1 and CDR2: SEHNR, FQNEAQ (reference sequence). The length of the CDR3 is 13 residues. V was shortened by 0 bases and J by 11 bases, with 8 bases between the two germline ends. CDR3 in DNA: TGTGCCAGCAGCTTAGCGGAGAGGCCACCCCTCCACTTT. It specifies CASSLAERPPLHF.

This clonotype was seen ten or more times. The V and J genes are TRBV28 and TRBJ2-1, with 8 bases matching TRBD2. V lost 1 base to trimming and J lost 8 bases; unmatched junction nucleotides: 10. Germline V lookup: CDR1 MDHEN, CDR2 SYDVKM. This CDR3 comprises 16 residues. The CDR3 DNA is TGTGCCAGCAGTTTATACAAAGGGACTAGTCGATATGAGCAGTTCTTC. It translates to CASSLYKGTSRYEQFF.

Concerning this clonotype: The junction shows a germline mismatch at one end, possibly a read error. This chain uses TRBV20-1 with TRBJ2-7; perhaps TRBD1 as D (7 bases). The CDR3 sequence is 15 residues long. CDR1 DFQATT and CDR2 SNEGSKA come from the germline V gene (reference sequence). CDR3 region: CSASWGAGGLYGQYF. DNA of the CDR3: TGCAGTGCTAGCTGGGGGGCAGGGGGATTATACGGGCAGTACTTC.

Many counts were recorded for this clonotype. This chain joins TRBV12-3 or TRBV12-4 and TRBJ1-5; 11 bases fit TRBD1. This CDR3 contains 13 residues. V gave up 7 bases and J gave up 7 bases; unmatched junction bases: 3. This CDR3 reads CASTGQGDQPQHF. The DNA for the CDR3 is TGTGCCAGCACGGGACAGGGGGACCAGCCCCAGCATTTT.

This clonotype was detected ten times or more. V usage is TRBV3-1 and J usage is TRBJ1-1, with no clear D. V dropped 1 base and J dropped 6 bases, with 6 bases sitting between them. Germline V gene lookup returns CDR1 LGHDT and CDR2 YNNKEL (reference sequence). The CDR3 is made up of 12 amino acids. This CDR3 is CASSQGLSEAFF. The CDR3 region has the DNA TGTGCCAGCAGCCAAGGGTTGTCTGAAGCTTTCTTT.

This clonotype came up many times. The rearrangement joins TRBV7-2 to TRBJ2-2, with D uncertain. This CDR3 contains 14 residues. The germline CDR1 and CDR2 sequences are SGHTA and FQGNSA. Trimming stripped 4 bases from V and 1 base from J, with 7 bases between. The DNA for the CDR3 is TGTGCCAGCAGCTACCCACAGAACACCGGGGAGCTGTTTTTT. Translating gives CASSYPQNTGELFF.

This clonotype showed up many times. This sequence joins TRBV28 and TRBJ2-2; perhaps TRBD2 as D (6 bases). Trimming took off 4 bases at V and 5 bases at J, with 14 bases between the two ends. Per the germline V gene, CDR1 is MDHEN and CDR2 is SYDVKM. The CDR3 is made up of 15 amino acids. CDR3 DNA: TGTGCCAGCAGTTCGGGGGTCATGGGGACCGGGGAGCTGTTTTTT. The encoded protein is CASSSGVMGTGELFF.

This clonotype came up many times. The CDR3 DNA is TGCAGTGCTAGAGACGCGGCCGGAGGACTCTCTGGGGCCAACGTCCTGACTTTC. Protein sequence: CSARDAAGGLSGANVLTF. The chain employs TRBV20-1 and TRBJ2-6; the D gene is possibly TRBD2 (5 bases). V was cut by 0 bases and J by 0 bases, with 15 bases left in between. Germline V lookup: CDR1 DFQATT, CDR2 SNEGSKA (reference sequence). The CDR3 extends over 18 amino acids.

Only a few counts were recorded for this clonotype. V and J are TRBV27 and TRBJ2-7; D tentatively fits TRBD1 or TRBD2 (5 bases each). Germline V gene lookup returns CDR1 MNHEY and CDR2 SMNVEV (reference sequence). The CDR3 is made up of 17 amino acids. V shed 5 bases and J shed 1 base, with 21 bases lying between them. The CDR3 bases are TGTGCCAGCAGTAGCTCGTTTGGGGGAAAAAATTCCTACGAGCAGTACTTC. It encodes CASSSSFGGKNSYEQYF.

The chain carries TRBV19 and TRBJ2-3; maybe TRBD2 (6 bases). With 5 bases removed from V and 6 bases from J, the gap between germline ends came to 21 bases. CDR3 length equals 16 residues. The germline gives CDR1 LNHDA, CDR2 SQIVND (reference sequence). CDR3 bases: TGTGCCAGTAGTCCAGAGACTAGTGAGGGGTCGGATACGCAGTATTTT. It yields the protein CASSPETSEGSDTQYF.

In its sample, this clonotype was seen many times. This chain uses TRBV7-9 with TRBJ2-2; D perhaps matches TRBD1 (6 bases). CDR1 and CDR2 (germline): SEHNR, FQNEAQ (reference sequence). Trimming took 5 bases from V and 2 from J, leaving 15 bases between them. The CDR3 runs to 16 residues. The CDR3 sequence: CASSVTGTHNTGELFF. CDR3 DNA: TGTGCCAGCAGCGTCACCGGGACACACAACACCGGGGAGCTGTTTTTT.

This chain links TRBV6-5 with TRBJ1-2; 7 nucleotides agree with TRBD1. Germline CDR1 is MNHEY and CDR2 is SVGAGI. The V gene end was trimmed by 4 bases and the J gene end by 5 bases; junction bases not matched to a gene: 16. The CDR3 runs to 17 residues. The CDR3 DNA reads TGTGCCAGCAGTTTCTCAACACAGGGGATACGAGGGTATGGCTACACCTTC. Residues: CASSFSTQGIRGYGYTF.

The CDR3 DNA follows: TGCAGTGCTAGAGCAGAACAGGGTAGACTGTTTTTT. Protein product: CSARAEQGRLFF. The rearrangement joins TRBV20-1 to TRBJ1-4, with TRBD1 as a possible D gene (6 bases). Trimming removed 1 base at V and 13 bases at J, with 13 bases between. Germline assignment: CDR1 DFQATT and CDR2 SNEGSKA (reference sequence). This CDR3 is built from 12 residues.

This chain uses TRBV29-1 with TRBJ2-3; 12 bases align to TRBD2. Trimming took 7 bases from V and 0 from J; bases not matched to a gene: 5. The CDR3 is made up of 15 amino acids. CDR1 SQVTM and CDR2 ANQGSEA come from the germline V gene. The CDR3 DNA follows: TGCAGCGCCCGACTAGCGGGAGAGAGCACAGATACGCAGTATTTT. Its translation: CSARLAGESTDTQYF.

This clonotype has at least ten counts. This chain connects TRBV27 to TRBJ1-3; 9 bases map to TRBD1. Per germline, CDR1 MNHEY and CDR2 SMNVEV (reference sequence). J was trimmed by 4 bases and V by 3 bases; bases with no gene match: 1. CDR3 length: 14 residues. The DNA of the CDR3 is TGTGCCAGCAGTTTGGGGACAGGGGGAAACACCATATATTTT. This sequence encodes CASSLGTGGNTIYF.

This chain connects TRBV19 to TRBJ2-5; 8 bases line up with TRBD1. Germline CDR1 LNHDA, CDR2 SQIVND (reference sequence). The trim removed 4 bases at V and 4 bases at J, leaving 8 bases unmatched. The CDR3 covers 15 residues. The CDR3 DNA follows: TGTGCCAGTAGTAGCGGACAGGGACGAATAGAGACCCAGTACTTC. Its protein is CASSSGQGRIETQYF.